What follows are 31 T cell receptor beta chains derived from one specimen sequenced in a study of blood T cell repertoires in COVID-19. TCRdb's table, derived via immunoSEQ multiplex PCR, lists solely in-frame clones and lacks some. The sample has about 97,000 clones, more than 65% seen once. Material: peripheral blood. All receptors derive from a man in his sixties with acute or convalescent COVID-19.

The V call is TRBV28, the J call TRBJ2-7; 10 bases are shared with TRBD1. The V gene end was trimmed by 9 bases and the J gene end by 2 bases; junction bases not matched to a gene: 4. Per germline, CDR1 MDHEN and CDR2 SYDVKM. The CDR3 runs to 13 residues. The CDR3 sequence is CASRDRGPYEQYF. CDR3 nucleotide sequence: TGTGCCAGTAGGGACAGGGGCCCCTACGAGCAGTACTTC.

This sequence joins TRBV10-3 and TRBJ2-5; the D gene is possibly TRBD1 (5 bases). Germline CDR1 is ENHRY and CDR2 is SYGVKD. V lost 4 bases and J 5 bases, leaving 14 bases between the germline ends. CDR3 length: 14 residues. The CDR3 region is CAISGVQGSETQYF. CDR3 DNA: TGTGCCATCAGTGGAGTCCAGGGTTCGGAGACCCAGTACTTC.

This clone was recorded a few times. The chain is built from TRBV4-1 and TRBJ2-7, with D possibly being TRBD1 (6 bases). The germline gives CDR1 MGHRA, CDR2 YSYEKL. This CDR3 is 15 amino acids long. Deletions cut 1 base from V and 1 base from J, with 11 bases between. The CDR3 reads CASSQGLGQSYEQYF. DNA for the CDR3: TGCGCCAGCAGCCAAGGTCTAGGACAGTCCTACGAGCAGTACTTC.

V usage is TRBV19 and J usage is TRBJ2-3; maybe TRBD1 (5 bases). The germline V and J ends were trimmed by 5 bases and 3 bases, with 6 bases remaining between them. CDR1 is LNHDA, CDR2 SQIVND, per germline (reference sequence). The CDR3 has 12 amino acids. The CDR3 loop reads CASSGATDTQYF. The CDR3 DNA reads TGTGCCAGTAGTGGGGCAACAGATACGCAGTATTTT.

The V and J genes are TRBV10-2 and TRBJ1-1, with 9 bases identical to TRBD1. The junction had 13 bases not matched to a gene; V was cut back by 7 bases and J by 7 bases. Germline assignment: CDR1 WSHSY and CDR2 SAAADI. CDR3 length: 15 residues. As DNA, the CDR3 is TGCGCCAGCAACCTGGGACAGGGAGGACGGAATGAAGCTTTCTTT. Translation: CASNLGQGGRNEAFF.

CDR3 coding DNA: TGTGCCAGCACCAGCGGCGGGGGCCCACAAGAGACCCAGTACTTC. This encodes CASTSGGGPQETQYF. The chain has TRBV2 and TRBJ2-5; D may be TRBD2 (7 bases). V shed 7 bases and J shed 2 bases, with 17 bases lying between them. The CDR3 runs 15 residues. Germline assignment: CDR1 SNHLY and CDR2 FYNNEI.

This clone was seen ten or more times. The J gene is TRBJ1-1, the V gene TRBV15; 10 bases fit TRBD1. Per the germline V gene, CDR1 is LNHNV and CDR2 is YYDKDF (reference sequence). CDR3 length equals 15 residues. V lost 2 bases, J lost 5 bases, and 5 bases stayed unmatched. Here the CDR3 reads CATSRRQGAGTEAFF. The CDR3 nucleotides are TGTGCCACCAGCAGAAGACAGGGGGCCGGGACTGAAGCTTTCTTT.

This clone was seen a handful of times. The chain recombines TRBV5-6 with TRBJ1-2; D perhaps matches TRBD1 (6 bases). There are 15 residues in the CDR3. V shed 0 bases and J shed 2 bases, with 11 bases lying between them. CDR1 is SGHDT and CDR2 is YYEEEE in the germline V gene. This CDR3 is CASSLAQGWNYGYTF. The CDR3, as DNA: TGTGCCAGCAGCTTGGCCCAGGGGTGGAACTATGGCTACACCTTC.

The CDR3 region has the DNA TGCGCCAGCAGCCAAGATTTTGCAGGGGCGCAGCCCCAGCATTTT. Translating gives CASSQDFAGAQPQHF. The chain has TRBV4-3 and TRBJ1-5; TRBD1 might be the D (6 bases). The CDR3 covers 15 residues. Germline V gene lookup returns CDR1 LGHNA and CDR2 YSLEER. Trimming removed 0 bases from V and 7 bases from J, with 13 bases in between.

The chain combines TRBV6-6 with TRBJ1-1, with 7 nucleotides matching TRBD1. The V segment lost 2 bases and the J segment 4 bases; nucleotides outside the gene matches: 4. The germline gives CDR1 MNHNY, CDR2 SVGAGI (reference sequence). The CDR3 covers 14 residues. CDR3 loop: CASSYTGALTEAFF. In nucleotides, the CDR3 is TGTGCCAGCAGTTACACAGGGGCACTCACTGAAGCTTTCTTT.

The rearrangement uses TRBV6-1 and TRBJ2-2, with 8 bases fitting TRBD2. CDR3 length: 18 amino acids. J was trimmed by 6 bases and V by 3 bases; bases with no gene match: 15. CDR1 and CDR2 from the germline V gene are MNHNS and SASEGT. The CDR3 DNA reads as TGTGCCAGCAGTGATGAAAGACTAGCGATTGGTACCGCCGGGGAGCTGTTTTTT. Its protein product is CASSDERLAIGTAGELFF.

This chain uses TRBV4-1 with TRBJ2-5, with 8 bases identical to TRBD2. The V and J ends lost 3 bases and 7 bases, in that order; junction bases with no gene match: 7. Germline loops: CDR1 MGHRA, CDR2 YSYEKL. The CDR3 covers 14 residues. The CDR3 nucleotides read TGCGCCAGCAGCCACGGGAGGGGCGGAGGGACCCAGTACTTC. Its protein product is CASSHGRGGGTQYF.

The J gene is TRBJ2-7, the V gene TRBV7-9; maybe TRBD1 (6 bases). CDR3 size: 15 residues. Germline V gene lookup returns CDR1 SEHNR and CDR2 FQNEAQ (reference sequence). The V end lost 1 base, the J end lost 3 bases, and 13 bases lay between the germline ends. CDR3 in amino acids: CASSLGYRELYEQYF. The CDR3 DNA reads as TGTGCCAGCAGCTTAGGTTACAGGGAACTCTACGAGCAGTACTTC.

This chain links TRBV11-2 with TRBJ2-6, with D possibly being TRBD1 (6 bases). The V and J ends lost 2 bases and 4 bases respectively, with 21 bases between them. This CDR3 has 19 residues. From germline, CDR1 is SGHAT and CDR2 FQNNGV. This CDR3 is CASSLMGAQYASGANVLTF. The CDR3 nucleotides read TGTGCCAGCAGCTTAATGGGGGCGCAATACGCATCAGGGGCCAACGTCCTGACTTTC. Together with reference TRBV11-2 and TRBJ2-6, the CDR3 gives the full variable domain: EAGVAQSPRYKIIEKRQSVAFWCNPISGHATLYWYQQILGQGPKLLIQFQNNGVVDDSQLPKDRFSAERLKGVDSTLKIQPAKLEDSAVYLCASSLMGAQYASGANVLTFGAGSRLTVL.

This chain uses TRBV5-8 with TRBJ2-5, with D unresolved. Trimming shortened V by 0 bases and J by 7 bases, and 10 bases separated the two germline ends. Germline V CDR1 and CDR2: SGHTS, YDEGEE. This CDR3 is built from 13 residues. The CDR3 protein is CASSLDPFGTQYF. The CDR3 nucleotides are TGTGCCAGCAGCTTGGACCCGTTCGGGACCCAGTACTTC.

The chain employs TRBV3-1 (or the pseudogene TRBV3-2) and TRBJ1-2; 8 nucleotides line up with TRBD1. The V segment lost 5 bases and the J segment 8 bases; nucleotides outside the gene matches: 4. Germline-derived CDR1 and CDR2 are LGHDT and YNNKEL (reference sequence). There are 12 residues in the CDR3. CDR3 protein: CASSAGGVGYTF. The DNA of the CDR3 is TGTGCCAGCAGCGCAGGGGGCGTCGGCTACACCTTC.

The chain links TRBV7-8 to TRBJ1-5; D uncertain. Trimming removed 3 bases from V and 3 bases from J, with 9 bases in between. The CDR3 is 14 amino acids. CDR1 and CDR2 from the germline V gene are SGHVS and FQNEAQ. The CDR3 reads CASSFGPFNQPQHF. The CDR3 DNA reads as TGTGCCAGCAGCTTTGGGCCTTTCAATCAGCCCCAGCATTTT.

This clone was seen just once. The CDR3 DNA reads as TGTGCCAGCAAATCGACCGGGAGGGGTAATGAAAAACTGTTTTTT. Translation gives CASKSTGRGNEKLFF. The chain couples TRBV5-5 to TRBJ1-4; D is perhaps TRBD1 (5 bases). Germline V CDR1 and CDR2: SGHKS, YYEKEE (reference sequence). This CDR3 has 15 amino acids. Trimming cost V 6 bases and J 4 bases, with 16 bases left between them.

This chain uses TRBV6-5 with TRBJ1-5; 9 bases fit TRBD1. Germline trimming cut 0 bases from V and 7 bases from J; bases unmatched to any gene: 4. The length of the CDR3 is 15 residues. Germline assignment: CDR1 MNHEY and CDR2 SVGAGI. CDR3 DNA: TGTGCCAGCAGTTACTCGGCGACAGGGGGACAGCCCCAGCATTTT. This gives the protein CASSYSATGGQPQHF.

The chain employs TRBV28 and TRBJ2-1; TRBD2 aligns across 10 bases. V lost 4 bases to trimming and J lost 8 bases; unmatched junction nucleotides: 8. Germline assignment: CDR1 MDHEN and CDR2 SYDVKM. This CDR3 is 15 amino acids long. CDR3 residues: CASSSSLLAGYEQFF. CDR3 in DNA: TGTGCCAGCAGTTCCTCTTTACTAGCGGGGTATGAGCAGTTCTTC.

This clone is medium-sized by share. CDR3 region: CASSLSGSTETQYF. The CDR3 DNA is TGTGCCAGCAGCCTTAGCGGGAGTACGGAGACCCAGTACTTC. The rearrangement uses TRBV7-9 and TRBJ2-5; 9 bases map to TRBD2. The CDR3 covers 14 residues. Unmatched junction bases numbered 6, after V lost 5 bases and J lost 5 bases. Per germline, CDR1 SEHNR and CDR2 FQNEAQ (reference sequence).

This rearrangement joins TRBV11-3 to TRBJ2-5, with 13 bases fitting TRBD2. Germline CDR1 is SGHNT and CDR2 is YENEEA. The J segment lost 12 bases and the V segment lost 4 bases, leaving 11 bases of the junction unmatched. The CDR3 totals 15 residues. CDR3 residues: CASSYTPGLAGIEYF. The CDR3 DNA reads TGTGCCAGCAGCTACACCCCGGGACTAGCGGGGATAGAGTACTTC. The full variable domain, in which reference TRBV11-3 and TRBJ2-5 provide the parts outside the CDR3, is EAGVVQSPRYKIIEKKQPVAFWCNPISGHNTLYWYLQNLGQGPELLIRYENEEAVDDSQLPKDRFSAERLKGVDSTLKIQPAELGDSAVYLCASSYTPGLAGIEYFGPGTRLLVL.

As DNA, the CDR3 is TGTGCCAGCACCGCGTCTTCGGACACCATATATTTT. As protein: CASTASSDTIYF. This chain links TRBV6-5 with TRBJ1-3; D remains ambiguous. Germline V gene sequence: CDR1 MNHEY, CDR2 SVGAGI. V was trimmed by 7 bases and J by 8 bases, leaving 12 bases between them. The CDR3 has 12 amino acids.

In nucleotides, the CDR3 is TGTGCTAGTGCTACCCCCCGGGGGGGAGGCTACACCTTC. Protein sequence: CASATPRGGGYTF. The chain links TRBV12-5 to TRBJ1-2, with a possible D match to TRBD1 (5 bases). This CDR3 is 13 amino acids long. Trimming shortened V by 7 bases and J by 8 bases, and 17 bases separated the two germline ends. Germline V gene sequence: CDR1 LGHNT, CDR2 FRNRAP.

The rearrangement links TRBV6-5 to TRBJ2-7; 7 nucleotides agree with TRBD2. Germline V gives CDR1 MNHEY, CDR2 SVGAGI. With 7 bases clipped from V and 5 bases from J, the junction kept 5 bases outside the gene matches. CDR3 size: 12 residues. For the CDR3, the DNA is TGTGCCAGCACGCCCCGGGAGGACGAGCAGTACTTC. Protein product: CASTPREDEQYF.

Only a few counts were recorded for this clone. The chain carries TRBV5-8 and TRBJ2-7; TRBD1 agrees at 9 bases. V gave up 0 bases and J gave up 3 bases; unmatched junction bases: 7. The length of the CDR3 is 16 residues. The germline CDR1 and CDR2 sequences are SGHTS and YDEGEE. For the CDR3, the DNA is TGTGCCAGCAGCTTGGCCAGGGGGACAGGGCACTACGAGCAGTACTTC. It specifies CASSLARGTGHYEQYF.

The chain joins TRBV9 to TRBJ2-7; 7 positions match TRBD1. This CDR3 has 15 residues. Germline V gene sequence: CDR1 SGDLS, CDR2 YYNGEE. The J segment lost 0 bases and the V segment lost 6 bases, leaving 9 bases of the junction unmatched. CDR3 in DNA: TGTGCCAGCATCTTCCAAGACAGGGACTCCTACGAGCAGTACTTC. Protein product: CASIFQDRDSYEQYF.

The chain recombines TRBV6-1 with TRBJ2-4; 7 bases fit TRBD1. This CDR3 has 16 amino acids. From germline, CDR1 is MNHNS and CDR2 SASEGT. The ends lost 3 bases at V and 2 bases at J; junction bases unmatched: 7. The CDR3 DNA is TGTGCCAGCAGTGATTCGGACAGGCTATCCAAAAACATTCAGTACTTC. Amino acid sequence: CASSDSDRLSKNIQYF.

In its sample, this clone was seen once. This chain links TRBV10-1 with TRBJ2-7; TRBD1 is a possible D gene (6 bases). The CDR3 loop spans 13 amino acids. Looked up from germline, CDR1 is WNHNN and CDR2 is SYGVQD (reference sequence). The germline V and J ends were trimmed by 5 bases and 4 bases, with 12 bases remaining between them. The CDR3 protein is CASSYRAQYEQYF. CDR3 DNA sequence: TGCGCCAGCAGTTACAGGGCCCAGTACGAGCAGTACTTC.

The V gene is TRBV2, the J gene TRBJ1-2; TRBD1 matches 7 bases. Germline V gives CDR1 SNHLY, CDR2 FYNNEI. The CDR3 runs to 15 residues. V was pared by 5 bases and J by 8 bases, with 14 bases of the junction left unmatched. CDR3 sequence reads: CASSPSTGLFLGYTF. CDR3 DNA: TGTGCCAGCAGTCCCTCGACAGGGCTCTTCTTGGGCTACACCTTC.

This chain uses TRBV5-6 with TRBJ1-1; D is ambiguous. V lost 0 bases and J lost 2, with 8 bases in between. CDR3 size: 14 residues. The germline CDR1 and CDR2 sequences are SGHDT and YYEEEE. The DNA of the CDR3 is TGTGCCAGCAGCTTGGCCGGAGCTAACACTGAAGCTTTCTTT. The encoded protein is CASSLAGANTEAFF. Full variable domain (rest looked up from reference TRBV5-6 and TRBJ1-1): DAGVTQSPTHLIKTRGQQVTLRCSPKSGHDTVSWYQQALGQGPQFIFQYYEEEERQRGNFPDRFSGHQFPNYSSELNVNALLLGDSALYLCASSLAGANTEAFFGQGTRLTVV.